This TCR beta chain derives from a study of shared clonotypes between healthy human individuals. Sequencing used immunoSEQ multiplex PCR; TCRdb keeps in-frame clones, though not all of them. Among about 820,000 clones listed, around 93% were seen once. Naive CD8 cells lacked CD45RO, underwent positive selection for CCR7 and left out terminally differentiated effector memory CD45RA+ cells. Germline V gene lookup returns CDR1 LNHNV and CDR2 YYDKDF (reference sequence). Trimming removed 7 bases from V and 2 bases from J; junction bases left unmatched: 12. The CDR3 has 17 amino acids. The chain combines TRBV15 with TRBJ2-1, with 9 nucleotides matching TRBD2. The clonotype was recovered from a man aged 25 to 45 in good health. Sequences were obtained from naive CD8+ T cells sorted from blood. The CDR3 sequence is CATKGRGAGGPYNEQFF. DNA for the CDR3: TGTGCCACCAAGGGGCGCGGGGCGGGAGGGCCCTACAATGAGCAGTTCTTC.